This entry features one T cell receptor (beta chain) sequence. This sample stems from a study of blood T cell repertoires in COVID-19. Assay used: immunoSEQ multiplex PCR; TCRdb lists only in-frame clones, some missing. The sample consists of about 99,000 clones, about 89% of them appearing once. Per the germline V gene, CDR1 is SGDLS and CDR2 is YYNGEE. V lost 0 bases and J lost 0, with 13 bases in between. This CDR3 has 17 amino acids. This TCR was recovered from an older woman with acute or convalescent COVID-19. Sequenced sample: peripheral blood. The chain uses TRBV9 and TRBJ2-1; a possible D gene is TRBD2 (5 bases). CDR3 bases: TGTGCCAGCAGCGTAGATGGTTTAGCGTCCTCCTACAATGAGCAGTTCTTC. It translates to CASSVDGLASSYNEQFF.